A single sample gave rise to the 18 T cell receptor beta chains below, sequenced in a study of T-cell reconstitution after alpha-beta-depleted transplantation in children. The library targeted TCRbeta and was prepared with unique molecular identifiers. TCRdb re-called the PCR reads through MiXCR, storing one row per CDR3 protein. The sample has 450,000 to 600,000 distinct CDR3 sequences; around 18% are singletons. The sequencing here drew on PBMCs from the stem cell graft donor, taken from the stem cell graft. These receptors were obtained from a human donor who donated a stem cell graft to a child with acute lymphoblastic leukemia.

The chain joins TRBV7-2 to TRBJ2-3, with D possibly being TRBD2 (6 bases). Germline values: CDR1 SGHTA, CDR2 FQGNSA. Trimming took off 1 base at V and 0 bases at J, with 8 bases between the two ends. This CDR3 spans 15 amino acids. The CDR3 nucleotides are TGTGCCAGCAGCTTAGGTGGGACTAGCACAGATACGCAGTATTTT. It encodes CASSLGGTSTDTQYF. The full variable domain, in which reference TRBV7-2 and TRBJ2-3 provide the parts outside the CDR3, is GAGVSQSPSNKVTEKGKDVELRCDPISGHTALYWYRQSLGQGLEFLIYFQGNSAPDKSGLPSDRFSAERTGGSVSTLTIQRTQQEDSAVYLCASSLGGTSTDTQYFGPGTRLTVL.

A few counts support this clonotype. The V and J genes are TRBV5-1 and TRBJ1-6, with D unclear. Per the germline V gene, CDR1 is SGHRS and CDR2 is YFSETQ. The CDR3 consists of 16 residues. V lost 1 base, J lost 10 bases, and 18 bases lay in between. CDR3 in DNA: TGCGCCAGCAGCTTGTCGGGAGTCATATTGTCCTCACCCCTCCACTTT. Its translation is CASSLSGVILSSPLHF.

V and J are TRBV4-1 and TRBJ2-1, with 10 bases lining up with TRBD2. J was trimmed by 4 bases and V by 5 bases; bases with no gene match: 5. The germline gives CDR1 MGHRA, CDR2 YSYEKL. There are 15 residues in the CDR3. CDR3 amino acids: CASSEGTSEYNEQFF. The CDR3 DNA reads TGCGCCAGCAGCGAGGGGACTAGCGAGTACAATGAGCAGTTCTTC.

This clonotype was found a few times. The chain has TRBV5-1 and TRBJ1-2; 9 bases match TRBD1. Trimming took 2 bases from V and 4 from J; bases not matched to a gene: 6. The CDR3 covers 15 residues. Germline-derived CDR1 and CDR2 are SGHRS and YFSETQ. The CDR3 sequence is CASSFGTGFGYGYTF. The CDR3 DNA sequence: TGCGCCAGCAGCTTCGGGACAGGGTTTGGCTATGGCTACACCTTC.

The sample holds a few counts of this clonotype. The J gene is TRBJ2-1, the V gene TRBV2, with D possibly matching TRBD1 (6 bases). In germline, CDR1 is SNHLY, CDR2 FYNNEI. This CDR3 is built from 16 residues. V lost 6 bases to trimming and J lost 0 bases, with 15 bases between them. The CDR3: CASRDNTGFSYNEQFF. The CDR3 nucleotides read TGTGCCAGCAGAGATAACACAGGGTTCTCCTACAATGAGCAGTTCTTC.

The chain carries TRBV11-1 and TRBJ2-1; no definite D call. CDR3 size: 13 residues. Trimming removed 0 bases from V and 7 bases from J, with 7 bases in between. Germline V gene lookup returns CDR1 SGHAT and CDR2 FQDESV (reference sequence). CDR3 bases: TGTGCCAGCAGCTTAGCCCCGATGAATGAGCAGTTCTTC. It codes for CASSLAPMNEQFF.

This clonotype was seen a handful of times. The V gene is TRBV20-1, the J gene TRBJ2-5; 14 positions agree with TRBD2. The CDR3 consists of 16 residues. Germline V gene lookup returns CDR1 DFQATT and CDR2 SNEGSKA (reference sequence). V dropped 6 bases and J dropped 5; count of bases not matched to a gene: 11. The CDR3 DNA is TGCAGTGCCCGGACCGGGACTAGCGGGAGACGGGAGACCCAGTACTTC. Translated: CSARTGTSGRRETQYF.

The chain couples TRBV15 to TRBJ1-4, with D maybe TRBD1 (6 bases). Germline values: CDR1 LNHNV, CDR2 YYDKDF (reference sequence). The CDR3 length is 15 residues. V was clipped by 1 base and J by 8 bases, with 14 bases between them. The CDR3 loop is CATSRGARGGEKLFF. CDR3 sequence (DNA): TGTGCCACCAGCAGAGGGGCCAGGGGAGGGGAAAAACTGTTTTTT.

This clonotype was counted many times. This chain links TRBV12-3 or TRBV12-4 with TRBJ2-1; D is ambiguous. This CDR3 has 11 amino acids. The V end lost 8 bases, the J end lost 5 bases, and 7 bases lay between the germline ends. CDR3 sequence (DNA): TGTGCCAGCGTCGTCCACAATGAGCAGTTCTTC. Amino acid sequence: CASVVHNEQFF.

Written as DNA, the CDR3 is TGCGCCAGCACCATAGCGGGAGTCACCTACAATGAGCAGTTCTTC. Translation gives CASTIAGVTYNEQFF. The chain uses TRBV10-2 and TRBJ2-1, with 9 bases fitting TRBD2. The trim removed 7 bases at V and 2 bases at J, leaving 6 bases unmatched. The germline V gene encodes CDR1 WSHSY and CDR2 SAAADI. This CDR3 comprises 15 residues.

The sample holds many counts of this clonotype. The chain couples TRBV5-1 to TRBJ2-7; no reliable D call. This CDR3 has 17 residues. The germline V and J ends were trimmed by 4 bases and 1 base, with 21 bases remaining between them. Germline V CDR1 and CDR2: SGHRS, YFSETQ. The CDR3 region is CASSPLFWDPTSYEQYF. CDR3 sequence (DNA): TGCGCCAGCAGCCCCCTATTCTGGGATCCCACTTCCTACGAGCAGTACTTC.

This clonotype showed up just a few times. The gene calls are TRBV7-9 and TRBJ2-7; no reliable D call. The germline V gene has CDR1 SEHNR and CDR2 FQNEAQ (reference sequence). V lost 2 bases, J lost 4 bases, and 9 bases lay in between. The CDR3 is 13 residues long. The CDR3 DNA reads TGTGCCAGCAGCTTATTCGGCCCTTACGAGCAGTACTTC. It translates to CASSLFGPYEQYF.

The V and J genes are TRBV11-2 and TRBJ2-7; 7 nucleotides agree with TRBD2. The germline gives CDR1 SGHAT, CDR2 FQNNGV. CDR3 length: 15 residues. With 1 base clipped from V and 3 bases from J, the junction kept 6 bases outside the gene matches. The CDR3 sequence is CASSLVAGDVYEQYF. The CDR3 region has the DNA TGTGCCAGCAGCTTAGTGGCGGGAGATGTCTACGAGCAGTACTTC.

The CDR3 DNA reads TGTGCCAGCAGCTTGGACGATAACCTAAACACTGAAGCTTTCTTT. Amino acid sequence: CASSLDDNLNTEAFF. This sequence joins TRBV5-6 and TRBJ1-1; D gene ambiguous. V was cut by 0 bases and J by 2 bases, with 11 bases left in between. The CDR3 has 15 residues. CDR1 is SGHDT, CDR2 YYEEEE, per germline.

J is TRBJ2-2 and V is TRBV7-9, with TRBD2 identical over 7 bases. Germline V CDR1 and CDR2: SEHNR, FQNEAQ (reference sequence). V trimming: 3 bases; J trimming: 4 bases; junction bases outside the gene matches: 8. The CDR3 is 16 amino acids. CDR3 DNA sequence: TGTGCCAGCAGCTTTTCTGCTAGCGGAACCACCGGGGAGCTGTTTTTT. Protein: CASSFSASGTTGELFF.

V usage is TRBV6-5 and J usage is TRBJ2-2; D is unresolved. Between the trimmed V and J ends, which lost 2 bases and 1 base, there was a span of 8 bases. CDR1 and CDR2 (germline): MNHEY, SVGAGI. The CDR3 totals 15 residues. The CDR3 DNA follows: TGTGCCAGCAGTTACGTCGACGGGAACACCGGGGAGCTGTTTTTT. Its protein product is CASSYVDGNTGELFF.

Only a few counts were recorded for this clonotype. The chain recombines TRBV27 with TRBJ2-1, with D hard to call. V gave up 1 base and J gave up 1 base, with 8 bases separating them. This CDR3 spans 15 amino acids. Germline-derived CDR1 and CDR2 are MNHEY and SMNVEV (reference sequence). Here the CDR3 DNA reads TGTGCCAGCAGTTTATGGGAATCTTCCTACAATGAGCAGTTCTTC. It encodes CASSLWESSYNEQFF.

The table lists this clonotype with a few counts. V usage is TRBV4-1 and J usage is TRBJ2-1; 8 bases line up with TRBD2. Losses at the gene ends were 3 bases for V and 4 bases for J; bases not matched to a gene: 2. In germline, CDR1 is MGHRA, CDR2 YSYEKL. The CDR3 is 14 residues long. The CDR3 coding sequence is TGCGCCAGCAGCCAGAGCGGGGGATACAATGAGCAGTTCTTC. Translated: CASSQSGGYNEQFF.